This T cell receptor (beta chain) was found in a study of cytomegalovirus exposure and HLA in healthy donors. Study results and limitations: The authors considered a cluster of highly shared sequence variants likely to be a sequencing artifact. In a later analysis, compared with equally common non-associated chains, HLA-associated beta chains were more expanded. Researchers counted around 180 TCR beta chains as cytomegalovirus-associated. At a 0.05 false discovery rate, a later analysis found 16,951 TCR beta sequences to be associated with HLA alleles.

The CDR3 contains 15 residues. Germline V lookup: CDR1 SGHRS, CDR2 YFSETQ. Trimming cost V 2 bases and J 0 bases, with 11 bases left between them. Researchers ran the PCR with 60 Vbeta and 13 Jbeta primers. Libraries were prepared by immunoSEQ multiplex PCR; TCRdb keeps only in-frame clonotypes and omits some of them. The data contain over 110,000 clones, 80% of them seen just once; the ten biggest clones take up roughly 4.8%. As concerns this clone: Its matching antigen is unknown.

The chain carries TRBV5-1 and TRBJ1-2; D is unresolved. This TCR was recovered from a man between 40 and 49 years old in good health and CMV-seronegative. The material sequenced was PBMCs. CDR3 coding DNA: TGCGCCAGCAGCTTCGACGGGTTAGCTAACTATGGCTACACCTTC. It yields the protein CASSFDGLANYGYTF.